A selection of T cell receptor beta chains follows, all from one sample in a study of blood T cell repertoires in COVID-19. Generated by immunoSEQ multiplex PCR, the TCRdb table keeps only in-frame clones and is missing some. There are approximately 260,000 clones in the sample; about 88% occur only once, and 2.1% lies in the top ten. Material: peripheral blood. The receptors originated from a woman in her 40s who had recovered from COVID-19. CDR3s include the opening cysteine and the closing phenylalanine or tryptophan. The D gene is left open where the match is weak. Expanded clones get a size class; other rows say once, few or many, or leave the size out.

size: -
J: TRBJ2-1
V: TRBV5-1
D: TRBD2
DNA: TGCGCCAGCAAACGGATAGCGGGAGGTAGTGAGCAGTTCTTC
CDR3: CASKRIAGGSEQFF

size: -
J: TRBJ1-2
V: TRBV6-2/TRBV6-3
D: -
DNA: TGTGCCAGCAGCCCCCCGGGTGGCTACACCTTC
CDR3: CASSPPGGYTF

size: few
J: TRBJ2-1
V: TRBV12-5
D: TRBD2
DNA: TGTGCTAGTGGTTTGGTAAAGGGAGGGACTAGCGGCTACAATGAGCAGTTCTTC
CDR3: CASGLVKGGTSGYNEQFF

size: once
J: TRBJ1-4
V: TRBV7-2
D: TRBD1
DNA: TGTGCCAGCAGCTTTGACAGGGGGAGGAATGAAAAACTGTTTTTT
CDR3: CASSFDRGRNEKLFF

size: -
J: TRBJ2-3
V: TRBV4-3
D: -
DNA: TGCGCCAGCAGCCAAGGTCGTGATACGCAGTATTTT
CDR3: CASSQGRDTQYF

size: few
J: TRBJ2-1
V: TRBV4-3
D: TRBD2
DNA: TGCGCCAGCAGCCAAAGCGGGAGGGCCTACAATGAGCAGTTCTTC
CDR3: CASSQSGRAYNEQFF

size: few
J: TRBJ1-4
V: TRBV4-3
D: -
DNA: TGCGCCAGCAGCCGGGAGGTCTCCGCAACTAATGAAAAACTGTTTTTT
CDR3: CASSREVSATNEKLFF

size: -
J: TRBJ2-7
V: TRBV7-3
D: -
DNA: TGTGCCAGCAGCTGGGGCGGGACCCCACCCTACGAGCAGTACTTC
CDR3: CASSWGGTPPYEQYF

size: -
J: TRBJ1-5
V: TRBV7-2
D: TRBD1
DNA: TGTGCCAGCAGCTTAGGGGGACAGGTTTATAGCAATCAGCCCCAGCATTTT
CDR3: CASSLGGQVYSNQPQHF

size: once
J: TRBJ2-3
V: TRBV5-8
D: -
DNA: TGTGCCAGCCTTCTAGCGAGCACAGATACGCAGTATTTT
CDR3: CASLLASTDTQYF

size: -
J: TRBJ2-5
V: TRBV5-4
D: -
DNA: TGTGCCAGCAGCGCGGGACTCGCGGAAGAGACCCAGTACTTC
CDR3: CASSAGLAEETQYF

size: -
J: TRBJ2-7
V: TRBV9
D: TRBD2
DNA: TGTGCCAGCAGCCCTCAGACTAGCGGAGACTACGAGCAGTACTTC
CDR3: CASSPQTSGDYEQYF

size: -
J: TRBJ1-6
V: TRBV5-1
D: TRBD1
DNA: TGCGCCAGCAGCTTGGCCTTGGGACAGGGAAATTCACCCCTCCACTTT
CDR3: CASSLALGQGNSPLHF

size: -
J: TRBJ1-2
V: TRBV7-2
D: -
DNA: TGTGCCAGCAGCCCCACGGGACAAGGCTATGGCTACACCTTC
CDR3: CASSPTGQGYGYTF

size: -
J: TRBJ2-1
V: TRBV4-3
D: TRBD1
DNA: TGCGCCAGCAGCCAGGGACTGACAGGGGGCAGGAACAATGAGCAGTTCTTC
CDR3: CASSQGLTGGRNNEQFF

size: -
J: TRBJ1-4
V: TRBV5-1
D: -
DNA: TGCGCCAGCAGCTTGGGAGCTGGGGCTGAAAAACTGTTTTTT
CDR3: CASSLGAGAEKLFF

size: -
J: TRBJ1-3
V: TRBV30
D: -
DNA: TGTGCCTGGAGCGAAATTCAGAGAAACACCATATATTTT
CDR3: CAWSEIQRNTIYF

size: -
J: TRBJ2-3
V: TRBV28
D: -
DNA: TGTGCCAGCAGGAACGGTCACCGCACAGATACGCAGTATTTT
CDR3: CASRNGHRTDTQYF

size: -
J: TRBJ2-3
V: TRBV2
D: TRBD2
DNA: TGTGCCAGCAGTGAGTGGGGACTAGGAGTTGGGCAGTATTTT
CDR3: CASSEWGLGVGQYF

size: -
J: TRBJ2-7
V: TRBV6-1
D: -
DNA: TGTGCCAGCAGTGAGGGTACAGCCTACGAGCAGTACTTC
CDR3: CASSEGTAYEQYF

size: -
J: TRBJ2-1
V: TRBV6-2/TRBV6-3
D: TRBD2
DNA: TGTGCCAGCAGTTCCACGGGACTAGCGGGAAACTCGTACAATGAGCAGTTCTTC
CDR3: CASSSTGLAGNSYNEQFF